These 21 T cell receptor beta chains share one sample of origin, sequenced in a study of blood T cell repertoires in COVID-19. Sequenced by immunoSEQ multiplex PCR; TCRdb stores in-frame clones only, minus some. The data show about 76,000 clones, roughly 85% seen once. Specimen: peripheral blood. Receptors originate from a man younger than 40 with acute or convalescent COVID-19.

This chain links TRBV10-3 with TRBJ2-7; D is unresolved. CDR3 length equals 11 residues. In germline, CDR1 is ENHRY, CDR2 SYGVKD. The ends were cut back, 2 bases at V and 4 bases at J, with 3 bases in the middle. The CDR3 region has the DNA TGTGCCATCAGTGAGACTTACGAGCAGTACTTC. Amino acids: CAISETYEQYF.

The chain carries TRBV7-9 and TRBJ2-5; possible D gene TRBD2, 5 bases. V was pared by 1 base and J by 4 bases, with 7 bases between. Germline loops: CDR1 SEHNR, CDR2 FQNEAQ (reference sequence). The CDR3 is 13 residues long. CDR3 sequence (DNA): TGTGCCAGCAGCTTAGGCGGGTTAGAGACCCAGTACTTC. It codes for CASSLGGLETQYF.

This chain's CDR3 is CASSPQGLVGYGYTF. The DNA of the CDR3 is TGTGCCAGCAGCCCCCAGGGTTTGGTAGGCTATGGCTACACCTTC. The chain couples TRBV6-6 to TRBJ1-2; D is possibly TRBD1 (5 bases). Trimming removed 6 bases from V and 4 bases from J, with 18 bases in between. This CDR3 spans 15 amino acids. Per germline, CDR1 MNHNY and CDR2 SVGAGI (reference sequence).

The gene calls are TRBV28 and TRBJ1-2; TRBD1 agrees at 7 bases. Germline V gives CDR1 MDHEN, CDR2 SYDVKM. The CDR3 totals 14 residues. V was clipped by 8 bases and J by 4 bases; unmatched bases: 10. Here the CDR3 reads CASLEQGSFYGYTF. CDR3 bases: TGTGCCAGCCTCGAACAGGGGAGTTTCTATGGCTACACCTTC.

This clone was counted a few times. CDR3 amino acids: CASSAASGSWAYEQYF. The CDR3 DNA is TGTGCCAGCAGCGCCGCTAGCGGGAGTTGGGCCTACGAGCAGTACTTC. The V and J genes are TRBV9 and TRBJ2-7; 10 nucleotides line up with TRBD2. With 3 bases clipped from V and 2 bases from J, the junction kept 8 bases outside the gene matches. Germline CDR1 reads SGDLS; CDR2 reads YYNGEE. This CDR3 contains 16 residues.

The CDR3 spells CASRGTSGAGTGELFF. The CDR3 DNA reads TGTGCCAGCAGGGGGACTAGCGGAGCAGGCACCGGGGAGCTGTTTTTT. The chain employs TRBV5-4 and TRBJ2-2; 11 nucleotides align to TRBD2. Trimming removed 5 bases from V and 4 bases from J; junction bases left unmatched: 7. Looked up from germline, CDR1 is SGHNT and CDR2 is YYREEE (reference sequence). The CDR3 has 16 residues.

The chain combines TRBV5-1 with TRBJ2-2, with TRBD1 identical over 7 bases. With V trimmed by 8 bases and J by 7 bases, 11 bases remained unmatched. Germline V gives CDR1 SGHRS, CDR2 YFSETQ. CDR3 length equals 14 residues. CDR3 DNA: TGCGCCAGTCGAGAGGGGGCGCCCCGCGGGGAGCTGTTTTTT. Translating it yields CASREGAPRGELFF.

This chain uses TRBV30 with TRBJ1-4; TRBD1 is a possible D gene (5 bases). The germline gives CDR1 GTSNPN, CDR2 SVGIG (reference sequence). This CDR3 is 15 amino acids long. V lost 2 bases and J 6 bases, leaving 16 bases between the germline ends. The CDR3 nucleotides are TGTGCCTGGAGTCCCATGGGAGGGGAAGATGAAAAACTGTTTTTT. It yields the protein CAWSPMGGEDEKLFF.

The V and J genes are TRBV9 and TRBJ2-7, with 8 nucleotides matching TRBD2. The CDR3 is 14 amino acids. Germline V gives CDR1 SGDLS, CDR2 YYNGEE. V dropped 3 bases and J dropped 5; count of bases not matched to a gene: 7. The CDR3 sequence: CASSESGSPHEQYF. The CDR3 DNA sequence: TGTGCCAGCAGCGAAAGCGGGAGTCCACACGAGCAGTACTTC.

As regards this clone: The junction departs from the called germline gene at one end, perhaps through a read error. This sequence joins TRBV7-8 and TRBJ2-1, with no clear D. The V gene's germline CDR1 is SGHVS and CDR2 FQNEAQ. The CDR3 has 12 amino acids. The CDR3 sequence is CASSLGYTEQFF. CDR3 nucleotide sequence: TGTGCCAGCAGCTTAGGTTACACTGAGCAGTTCTTC. Looking up the rest from reference TRBV7-8 and TRBJ2-1 gives the full variable domain: GAGVSQSPRYKVAKRGQDVALRCDPISGHVSLFWYQQALGQGPEFLTYFQNEAQLDKSGLPSDRFFAERPEGSVSTLKIQRTQQEDSAVYLCASSLGYTEQFFGPGTRLTVL.

The V gene is TRBV29-1, the J gene TRBJ2-1; 13 nucleotides align to TRBD2. The trim removed 6 bases at V and 8 bases at J, leaving 4 bases unmatched. CDR1 is SQVTM and CDR2 is ANQGSEA in the germline V gene. The CDR3 is 13 residues long. The CDR3 DNA is TGCAGCGTGCGGACTAGCGGGAGTTATGAGCAGTTCTTC. Protein: CSVRTSGSYEQFF.

The chain combines TRBV5-1 with TRBJ2-7, with TRBD2 identical over 10 bases. CDR1 is SGHRS, CDR2 YFSETQ, per germline. V shed 3 bases, J shed 0 bases, and the junction held 0 bases outside the gene matches. The CDR3 spans 14 residues. The CDR3 region is CASSSSGSSYEQYF. Here the CDR3 DNA reads TGCGCCAGCAGCTCTAGCGGGAGCTCCTACGAGCAGTACTTC.

The gene calls are TRBV5-1 and TRBJ2-5; D not resolved. The CDR3 runs 14 residues. V was trimmed by 2 bases and J by 1 base, leaving 9 bases between them. Germline V CDR1 and CDR2: SGHRS, YFSETQ. The CDR3 spells CASSFRSLQETQYF. For the CDR3, the DNA is TGCGCCAGCAGCTTTCGCAGTCTCCAAGAGACCCAGTACTTC.

The chain uses TRBV6-5 and TRBJ2-2; D is perhaps TRBD1 (6 bases). V shed 6 bases and J shed 2 bases, with 13 bases lying between them. Germline V gene sequence: CDR1 MNHEY, CDR2 SVGAGI. The CDR3 sequence is 15 residues long. The CDR3 here is CASRPPGQNTGELFF. The CDR3 nucleotides read TGTGCCAGCAGACCCCCGGGACAAAACACCGGGGAGCTGTTTTTT.

This clone occurred a few times. The V and J genes are TRBV15 and TRBJ1-2; D unresolved. Germline CDR1 LNHNV, CDR2 YYDKDF (reference sequence). The CDR3 covers 13 residues. The V end was cut by 1 base, the J end by 8 bases, with 11 bases between. Here the CDR3 reads CATSRAGKGGYTF. The CDR3 nucleotides are TGTGCCACCAGCAGAGCGGGAAAAGGGGGCTACACCTTC.

This clone turned up a few times. The chain uses TRBV19 and TRBJ2-7, with TRBD1 identical over 10 bases. Germline loops: CDR1 LNHDA, CDR2 SQIVND (reference sequence). The CDR3 has 15 residues. V shed 3 bases and J 3 bases; nucleotides not matched to a gene: 5. CDR3 sequence: CASSISGTGVYEQYF. As DNA, the CDR3 is TGTGCCAGTAGTATTTCCGGGACAGGGGTCTACGAGCAGTACTTC. The full variable domain, rest sourced from reference TRBV19 and TRBJ2-7, is DGGITQSPKYLFRKEGQNVTLSCEQNLNHDAMYWYRQDPGQGLRLIYYSQIVNDFQKGDIAEGYSVSREKKESFPLTVTSAQKNPTAFYLCASSISGTGVYEQYFGPGTRLTVT.

The chain has TRBV7-9 and TRBJ2-5; possible D gene TRBD2, 6 bases. The V end lost 7 bases, the J end lost 0 bases, and 15 bases lay between the germline ends. The germline gives CDR1 SEHNR, CDR2 FQNEAQ (reference sequence). The CDR3 loop spans 15 amino acids. CDR3 DNA sequence: TGTGCCAGCACCCCGGGACTCACCTACCAAGAGACCCAGTACTTC. It translates to CASTPGLTYQETQYF. The full variable domain, in which reference TRBV7-9 and TRBJ2-5 provide the parts outside the CDR3, is DTGVSQNPRHKITKRGQNVTFRCDPISEHNRLYWYRQTLGQGPEFLTYFQNEAQLEKSRLLSDRFSAERPKGSFSTLEIQRTEQGDSAMYLCASTPGLTYQETQYFGPGTRLLVL.

V usage is TRBV4-3 and J usage is TRBJ1-5; 8 bases match TRBD1. There are 15 residues in the CDR3. V shed 1 base, J shed 6 bases, and the junction held 5 bases outside the gene matches. Germline V CDR1 and CDR2: LGHNA, YSLEER. The CDR3: CASSQGTGFSQPQHF. The CDR3 nucleotides are TGCGCCAGCAGCCAAGGGACAGGGTTCAGTCAGCCCCAGCATTTT.

This chain joins TRBV6-5 and TRBJ2-1, with 7 bases identical to TRBD2. The J segment lost 5 bases and the V segment lost 0 bases, leaving 7 bases of the junction unmatched. Germline V gene lookup returns CDR1 MNHEY and CDR2 SVGAGI. The CDR3 totals 16 residues. CDR3 sequence reads: CASSYSSGKPNNEQFF. CDR3 in DNA: TGTGCCAGCAGTTACTCGAGCGGGAAACCGAACAATGAGCAGTTCTTC.

The count of this clone is one. The chain combines TRBV11-1 with TRBJ2-7; possibly TRBD2 for D (6 bases). The germline V gene has CDR1 SGHAT and CDR2 FQDESV (reference sequence). CDR3 length: 14 amino acids. V lost 4 bases to trimming and J lost 3 bases, with 13 bases between them. CDR3 DNA sequence: TGTGCCAGCAGCTCGAGGGACGGGGGCTACGAGCAGTACTTC. Amino acid sequence: CASSSRDGGYEQYF.

The chain couples TRBV19 to TRBJ2-5; 7 positions match TRBD2. The length of the CDR3 is 13 residues. V dropped 6 bases and J dropped 3; count of bases not matched to a gene: 4. The V gene's germline CDR1 is LNHDA and CDR2 SQIVND (reference sequence). The CDR3 spells CASSQTSKETQYF. In nucleotides, the CDR3 is TGTGCCAGTAGCCAGACTAGCAAAGAGACCCAGTACTTC.